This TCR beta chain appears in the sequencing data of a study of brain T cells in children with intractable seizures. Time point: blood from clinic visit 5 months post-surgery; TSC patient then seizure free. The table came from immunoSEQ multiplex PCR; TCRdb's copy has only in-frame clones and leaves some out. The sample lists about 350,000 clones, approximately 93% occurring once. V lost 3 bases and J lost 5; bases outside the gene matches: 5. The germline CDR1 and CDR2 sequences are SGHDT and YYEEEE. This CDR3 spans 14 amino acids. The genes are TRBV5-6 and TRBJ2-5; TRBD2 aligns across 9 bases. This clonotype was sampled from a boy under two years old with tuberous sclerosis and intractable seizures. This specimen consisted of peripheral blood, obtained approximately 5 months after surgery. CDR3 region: CASSSSGLAETQYF. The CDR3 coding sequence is TGTGCCAGCAGCTCATCAGGACTAGCGGAGACCCAGTACTTC. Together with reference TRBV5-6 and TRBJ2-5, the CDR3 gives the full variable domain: DAGVTQSPTHLIKTRGQQVTLRCSPKSGHDTVSWYQQALGQGPQFIFQYYEEEERQRGNFPDRFSGHQFPNYSSELNVNALLLGDSALYLCASSSSGLAETQYFGPGTRLLVL.